Listed here is a single TCR beta chain. The data are from a study of T cell changes during pregnancy in multiple sclerosis. Some clones are missing from TCRdb's copy, which holds only in-frame ones; the method was immunoSEQ multiplex PCR. The sample carries under 45,000 clones, about 93% recorded once. The TCR was taken from a female donor with multiple sclerosis, enrolled in a pregnancy study. Material: CD4+ T cells from peripheral blood mononuclear cells, obtained in the third trimester of pregnancy.

CDR3 bases: TGTGCCAGCAGCCAACCCCGATGGGCCGGGGGTGGAAACACCATATATTTT. Amino acids: CASSQPRWAGGGNTIYF. V and J are TRBV4-2 and TRBJ1-3, with D tentatively TRBD1 (5 bases). The length of the CDR3 is 17 residues. The germline V gene has CDR1 LGHNA and CDR2 YNFKEQ. The germline V and J ends were trimmed by 2 bases and 3 bases, with 17 bases remaining between them.